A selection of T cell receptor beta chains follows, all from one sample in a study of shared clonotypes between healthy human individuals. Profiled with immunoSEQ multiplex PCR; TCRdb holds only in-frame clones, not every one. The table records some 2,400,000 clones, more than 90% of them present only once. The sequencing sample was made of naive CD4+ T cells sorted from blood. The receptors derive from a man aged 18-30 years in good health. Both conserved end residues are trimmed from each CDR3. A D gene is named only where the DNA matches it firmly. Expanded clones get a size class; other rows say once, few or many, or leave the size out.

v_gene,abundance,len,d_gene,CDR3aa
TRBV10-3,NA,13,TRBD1,ATGDRGKRGEKLF
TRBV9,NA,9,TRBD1,ASSGQGTQY
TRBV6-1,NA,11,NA,ASSGESGNTIY
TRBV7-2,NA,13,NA,ASSRVLGSSYEQY
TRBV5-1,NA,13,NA,ASSQDSPSNQPQH
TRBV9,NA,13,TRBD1,ASSGYGTGNSPLH
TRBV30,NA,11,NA,AWAVGSDQPQH
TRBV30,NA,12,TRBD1,AWSGGQGRNIQY
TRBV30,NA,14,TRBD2,AWSVPAGKSTGELF
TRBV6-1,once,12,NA,ASSDGGFNQPQH
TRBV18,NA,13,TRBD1,ASSPSGQGDYGYT
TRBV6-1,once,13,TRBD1,ASCSGTGAYYGYT
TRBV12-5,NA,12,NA,ASAFRDGNSPLH
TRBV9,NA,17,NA,ASSVDIGWQGTSTDTQY
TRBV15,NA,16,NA,ATSSEKGTDYYDTEAF
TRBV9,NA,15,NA,ASSVGYTSNSGNTIY
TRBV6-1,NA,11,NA,ASSEENGRRTF
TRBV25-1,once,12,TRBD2,ASSDSGGTGELF
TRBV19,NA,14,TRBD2,ASSIGSSGGTDEQY
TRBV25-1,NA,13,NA,ASSEYTAGNYGYT
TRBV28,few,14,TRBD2,ASSPPRLAAGETQY
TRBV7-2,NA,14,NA,ASSLAERSSYNEQF
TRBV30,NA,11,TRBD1,AWSPRGTGELF
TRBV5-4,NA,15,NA,ASSFPRRGGDDTEAF
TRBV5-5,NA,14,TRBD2,ASSLAPTSGQETQY
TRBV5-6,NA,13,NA,ASSVREMGLYEQY
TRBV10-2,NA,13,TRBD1,ASSGSGGTNYGYT
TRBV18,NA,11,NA,ASSQRVSYEQY
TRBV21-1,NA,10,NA,ASSKDDDEQF
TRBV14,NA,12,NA,ASSQKTGNSPLH
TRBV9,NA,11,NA,ASSVGKGYEQY
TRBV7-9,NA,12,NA,ASSLAAGGKTQY
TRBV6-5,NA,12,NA,ASRPPSPNTEAF
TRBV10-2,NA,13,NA,ASSESGGFSYEQY
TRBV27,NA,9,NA,ASRERNEQY
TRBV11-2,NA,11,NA,ASSLWDVETQY
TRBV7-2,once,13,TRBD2,ASSRLAGETYEQY
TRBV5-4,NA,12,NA,ASSFGMSSYEQY
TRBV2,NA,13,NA,ASSEAWASTDTQY
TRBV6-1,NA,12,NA,ASTRTGNNSPLH
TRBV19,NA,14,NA,ASSPRLTATNEKLF